These 29 T cell receptor beta chains were sequenced from one sample in a study of immune characterization of retroperitoneal liposarcoma. TCRdb reprocessed the PCR reads with MiXCR, giving one entry per CDR3 protein. Of 12,000 or so distinct CDR3 sequences listed, about a quarter were seen once; the top ten hold about 9.6%. Input material: tumor tissue. The receptor set was obtained from a female donor with retroperitoneal liposarcoma.

This clonotype was seen once. For the CDR3, the DNA is TGTGCCAGCAGTGAATCTCGGACTCCCTCGGCCTACGAGCAGTTCTTC. Protein sequence: CASSESRTPSAYEQFF. The chain joins TRBV6-1 to TRBJ2-5, with D tentatively TRBD2 (5 bases). The J call is in doubt because the DNA end fits TRBJ2-1 better. There are 16 residues in the CDR3. Germline CDR1 MNHNS, CDR2 SASEGT.

In its sample, this clonotype was seen many times. The chain recombines TRBV6-1 with TRBJ1-1; D may be TRBD1 (5 bases). This CDR3 is 16 amino acids long. V was cut by 5 bases and J by 4 bases, with 20 bases left in between. Germline V gene lookup returns CDR1 MNHNS and CDR2 SASEGT. CDR3: CASSPTRGARGTEAFF. CDR3 sequence (DNA): TGTGCCAGCAGTCCAACCCGAGGGGCCCGAGGCACTGAAGCTTTCTTT.

V gene TRBV6-5 combines with J gene TRBJ2-3, with 7 bases identical to TRBD1. This CDR3 is 14 amino acids long. The germline CDR1 and CDR2 sequences are MNHEY and SVGAGI. V lost 2 bases and J lost 6; bases outside the gene matches: 5. CDR3 sequence: CASSYRGLIDTQYF. The CDR3 nucleotides read TGTGCCAGCAGTTACAGGGGGCTCATTGATACGCAGTATTTT.

This chain links TRBV7-2 with TRBJ2-1; perhaps TRBD1 as D (5 bases). The CDR3 spans 16 residues. V lost 5 bases and J 4 bases, leaving 18 bases between the germline ends. Germline CDR1 reads SGHTA; CDR2 reads FQGNSA. CDR3 bases: TGTGCCAGCAGCCCATCTACAGGTTTAACATACAATGAGCAGTTCTTC. It translates to CASSPSTGLTYNEQFF.

This clonotype was observed a few times. The V gene is TRBV11-3, the J gene TRBJ2-7; D perhaps matches TRBD1 (6 bases). Germline assignment: CDR1 SGHNT and CDR2 YENEEA. CDR3 length: 12 residues. Trimming removed 5 bases at V and 2 bases at J, with 7 bases between. The chain's CDR3 is CASSQGPYEQYF. The CDR3, as DNA: TGTGCCAGCAGCCAGGGGCCCTACGAGCAGTACTTC.

This clonotype was detected a few times. The chain couples TRBV6-1 to TRBJ2-3, with 10 bases lining up with TRBD2. V was clipped by 6 bases and J by 0 bases; unmatched bases: 9. This CDR3 is 17 amino acids long. CDR1 is MNHNS and CDR2 is SASEGT in the germline V gene. The CDR3 DNA reads as TGTGCCAGCAGATTGCCGGGACTAGCGCGAAGCACAGATACGCAGTATTTT. Translating gives CASRLPGLARSTDTQYF.

This rearrangement joins TRBV12-3 or TRBV12-4 to TRBJ2-4, with D possibly TRBD2 on 5 matching bases. The CDR3 is made up of 13 amino acids. Deletions cut 4 bases from V and 15 bases from J, with 19 bases between. The CDR3 DNA sequence: TGTGCCAGCAGTTCTAGGCCCCTAGCAAGTCGGTACTTC. Its protein product is CASSSRPLASRYF.

This clonotype was observed many times. The chain has TRBV27 and TRBJ2-5; no clear D gene. The length of the CDR3 is 14 residues. Between the trimmed V and J ends, which lost 7 bases and 5 bases, there was a span of 17 bases. The germline gives CDR1 MNHEY, CDR2 SMNVEV (reference sequence). CDR3 region: CASTASKFEETQYF. Here the CDR3 DNA reads TGTGCCAGCACCGCCTCGAAGTTTGAGGAGACCCAGTACTTC.

This clonotype was picked up a small number of times. The chain uses TRBV6-6 and TRBJ2-1, with a tentative D call TRBD1 (5 bases). This CDR3 region has 15 residues. Germline CDR1 MNHNY, CDR2 SVGAGI (reference sequence). The V and J ends lost 0 bases and 10 bases respectively, with 16 bases between them. DNA of the CDR3: TGTGCCAGCAGTTACTCTAGGGGCAACTCCTACGAGCAGTTCTTC. Protein product: CASSYSRGNSYEQFF.

Many counts were recorded for this clonotype. The chain links TRBV6-1 to TRBJ2-1; 7 bases agree with TRBD2. Germline values: CDR1 MNHNS, CDR2 SASEGT. The CDR3 consists of 15 residues. Trimming at V came to 1 base and at J to 1 base, leaving 1 base not matched to a gene. The CDR3 nucleotides are TGTGCCAGCAGTGAAGAGCGGGATTCCTACAATGAGCAGTTCTTC. Translating it yields CASSEERDSYNEQFF.

V usage is TRBV6-1 and J usage is TRBJ1-1, with D maybe TRBD1 (6 bases). Germline CDR1 MNHNS, CDR2 SASEGT. Trimming took 6 bases from V and 4 from J, leaving 21 bases between them. This CDR3 is built from 16 residues. This chain's CDR3 is CASRETKGGGVTEAFF. CDR3 DNA sequence: TGTGCCAGCAGAGAAACAAAAGGAGGGGGAGTCACTGAAGCTTTCTTT.

This rearrangement joins TRBV30 to TRBJ2-3; D possibly corresponds to TRBD2 (6 bases). There are 14 residues in the CDR3. Germline CDR1 reads GTSNPN; CDR2 reads SVGIG (reference sequence). V lost 1 base, J lost 1 base, and 9 bases lay in between. The CDR3 sequence: CAWSGLAGTDTQYF. The CDR3 bases are TGTGCCTGGAGTGGGTTAGCGGGCACAGATACGCAGTATTTT.

This clonotype came up a few times. The chain links TRBV6-2 or TRBV6-3 to TRBJ1-1; 9 bases are a match to TRBD1. The V gene end was trimmed by 4 bases and the J gene end by 4 bases; junction bases not matched to a gene: 7. Germline CDR1 MNHEY, CDR2 SVGEGT. The length of the CDR3 is 15 residues. The CDR3 bases are TGTGCCAGCAGTTCCCACCGGGACAGGGTCACTGAAGCTTTCTTT. Translated: CASSSHRDRVTEAFF.

This clonotype is categorized as medium-sized. The chain links TRBV7-8 to TRBJ2-1; TRBD1 agrees at 10 bases. The CDR3 is made up of 14 amino acids. Germline V gene lookup returns CDR1 SGHVS and CDR2 FQNEAQ. V shed 9 bases and J 2 bases; nucleotides not matched to a gene: 4. The CDR3, as DNA: TGTGCCAGTCAGACAGGGGGCGCCTACAATGAGCAGTTCTTC. This codes for CASQTGGAYNEQFF.

This clonotype showed up just a few times. The genes are TRBV12-3 or TRBV12-4 and TRBJ2-3; possible D gene TRBD2, 6 bases. The CDR3 length is 13 residues. V dropped 4 bases and J dropped 4 bases, with 9 bases sitting between them. The CDR3 loop reads CASSYGGADTQYF. The CDR3 DNA follows: TGTGCCAGCAGTTACGGGGGAGCAGATACGCAGTATTTT.

This chain joins TRBV6-1 and TRBJ1-5; 7 positions agree with TRBD1. V gave up 2 bases and J gave up 0 bases; unmatched junction bases: 10. The CDR3 loop spans 18 amino acids. The germline CDR1 and CDR2 sequences are MNHNS and SASEGT. CDR3 sequence reads: CASSERGGQPYSNQPQHF. CDR3 DNA: TGTGCCAGCAGTGAAAGAGGGGGACAGCCTTATAGCAATCAGCCCCAGCATTTT.

This chain uses TRBV6-1 with TRBJ2-1; 11 nucleotides align to TRBD2. The better agreement between TRBJ2-7 and the DNA end casts doubt on the J call. The CDR3 sequence is 14 residues long. CDR1 is MNHNS and CDR2 is SASEGT in the germline V gene. The CDR3 is CASRRGLADYEQYF. The CDR3 DNA sequence: TGTGCCAGCAGGAGGGGACTAGCGGATTACGAGCAGTACTTC.

The chain recombines TRBV11-2 with TRBJ1-1, with D unclear. The V end was cut by 3 bases, the J end by 0 bases, with 8 bases between. Germline CDR1 reads SGHAT; CDR2 reads FQNNGV. The CDR3 runs to 14 residues. CDR3 bases: TGTGCCAGCAGCTTGAAGGTGATGAACACTGAAGCTTTCTTT. This sequence encodes CASSLKVMNTEAFF. Complete variable domain (other parts from reference TRBV11-2 and TRBJ1-1): EAGVAQSPRYKIIEKRQSVAFWCNPISGHATLYWYQQILGQGPKLLIQFQNNGVVDDSQLPKDRFSAERLKGVDSTLKIQPAKLEDSAVYLCASSLKVMNTEAFFGQGTRLTVV.

This clonotype was detected ten times or more. V usage is TRBV6-1 and J usage is TRBJ2-1; D call uncertain. V was trimmed by 8 bases and J by 5 bases, leaving 10 bases between them. Germline CDR1 MNHNS, CDR2 SASEGT. The CDR3 totals 12 residues. CDR3 DNA sequence: TGTGCCAGCCAGACGGTTAACAATGAGCAGTTCTTC. Translating it yields CASQTVNNEQFF.

V usage is TRBV7-2 and J usage is TRBJ2-1; D may be TRBD2 (7 bases). Germline V gives CDR1 SGHTA, CDR2 FQGNSA. V was cut by 0 bases and J by 13 bases, with 19 bases left in between. The CDR3 length is 15 residues. This CDR3 is CASSLAGGAQETQFF. CDR3 DNA sequence: TGTGCCAGCAGCTTAGCGGGGGGGGCCCAAGAGACCCAGTTCTTC.

As concerns this clonotype: This sequence may be a read error, since a much larger clone differs from it by one base. The V gene is TRBV6-6, the J gene TRBJ2-1; TRBD1 might be the D (5 bases). The CDR3 is 12 amino acids. Germline-derived CDR1 and CDR2 are MNHNY and SVGAGI (reference sequence). The V end lost 6 bases, the J end lost 13 bases, and 16 bases lay between the germline ends. The CDR3 region is CASRQDQETQFF. The CDR3 coding sequence is TGTGCCAGCAGACAGGACCAAGAGACCCAGTTCTTC.

This clonotype occurred a few times. This chain connects TRBV6-1 to TRBJ2-1; D is possibly TRBD1 (5 bases). The J call may be incorrect, as the DNA end agrees better with TRBJ2-5. CDR1 is MNHNS, CDR2 SASEGT, per germline. This CDR3 spans 12 amino acids. The CDR3 DNA reads as TGTGCCAGCAGCCAGGGTATCGAGACCCAGTACTTC. Its protein is CASSQGIETQYF.

The chain carries TRBV10-3 and TRBJ2-3; 10 bases fit TRBD2. V was pared by 6 bases and J by 0 bases, with 9 bases of the junction left unmatched. CDR3 length: 17 residues. Germline CDR1 and CDR2: ENHRY and SYGVKD. The CDR3 DNA follows: TGTGCCATCAGCGGAACTAGCGGGAAACCTAGCACAGATACGCAGTATTTT. As protein: CAISGTSGKPSTDTQYF.

The chain couples TRBV10-1 to TRBJ2-1; weak D call: TRBD2 (5 bases). The J call is uncertain, as TRBJ2-5 better fits the DNA end. The CDR3 is made up of 12 amino acids. From germline, CDR1 is WNHNN and CDR2 SYGVQD (reference sequence). The DNA of the CDR3 is TGCGCCAGCAGTGACGGGGTGGAGACCCAGTACTTC. This codes for CASSDGVETQYF.

This rearrangement joins TRBV11-3 to TRBJ2-3, with a weak D call TRBD2 (6 bases). The CDR3 totals 15 residues. The ends were cut back, 4 bases at V and 2 bases at J, with 13 bases in the middle. Germline-derived CDR1 and CDR2 are SGHNT and YENEEA. CDR3 loop: CASSSVRGDTDTQYF. The CDR3 DNA reads TGTGCCAGCAGCTCTGTGCGGGGAGACACAGATACGCAGTATTTT.

Judged by abundance, this clonotype is medium-sized (0.01 to 0.1%). V gene TRBV7-2 combines with J gene TRBJ2-1; D remains ambiguous. Trimming left V 6 bases short and J 10 bases short, with 10 bases between. The CDR3 length is 11 residues. The germline gives CDR1 SGHTA, CDR2 FQGNSA. CDR3 in amino acids: CASRRAYEQFF. CDR3 DNA: TGTGCCAGCAGGCGAGCCTACGAGCAGTTCTTC.

The chain combines TRBV7-6 with TRBJ2-1; unclear D gene. Germline V gene data show CDR1 as SGHVS and CDR2 as FNYEAQ. CDR3 size: 12 residues. V was clipped by 4 bases and J by 10 bases, with 11 bases between them. DNA of the CDR3: TGTGCCAGCAGCTCGCACCTGGCGGAGCAGTTCTTC. Encoded protein: CASSSHLAEQFF.

The genes are TRBV12-3 or TRBV12-4 and TRBJ2-1; D not certain. V lost 8 bases to trimming and J lost 0 bases, with 8 bases between them. The CDR3 spans 13 residues. The CDR3, as DNA: TGTGCCAGCGGGGTGAGCTCCTACAATGAGCAGTTCTTC. The encoded protein is CASGVSSYNEQFF.

This clonotype ranks as large. The chain carries TRBV6-1 and TRBJ2-1; D call uncertain. Germline-derived CDR1 and CDR2 are MNHNS and SASEGT. The CDR3 runs to 17 residues. Between the trimmed V and J ends, which lost 0 bases and 8 bases, there was a span of 20 bases. Written as DNA, the CDR3 is TGTGCCAGCAGTGAAGCCGGTAGCAGAGACCTGGGCGATGAGCAGTTCTTC. It yields the protein CASSEAGSRDLGDEQFF.